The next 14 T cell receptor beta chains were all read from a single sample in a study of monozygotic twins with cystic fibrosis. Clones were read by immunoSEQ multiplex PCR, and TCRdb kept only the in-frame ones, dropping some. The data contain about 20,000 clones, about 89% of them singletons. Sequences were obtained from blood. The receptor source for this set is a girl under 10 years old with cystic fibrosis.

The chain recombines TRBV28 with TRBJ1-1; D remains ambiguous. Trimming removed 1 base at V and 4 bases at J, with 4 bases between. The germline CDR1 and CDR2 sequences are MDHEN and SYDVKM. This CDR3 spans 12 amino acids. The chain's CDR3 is CASSLYGTEAFF. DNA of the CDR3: TGTGCCAGCAGTTTATATGGCACTGAAGCTTTCTTT. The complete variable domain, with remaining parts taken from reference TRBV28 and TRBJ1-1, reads DVKVTQSSRYLVKRTGEKVFLECVQDMDHENMFWYRQDPGLGLRLIYFSYDVKMKEKGDIPEGYSVSREKKERFSLILESASTNQTSMYLCASSLYGTEAFFGQGTRLTVV.

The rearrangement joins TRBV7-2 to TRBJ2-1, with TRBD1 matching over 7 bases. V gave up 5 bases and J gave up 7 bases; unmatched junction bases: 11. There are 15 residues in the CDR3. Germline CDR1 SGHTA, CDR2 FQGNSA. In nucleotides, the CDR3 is TGTGCCAGCAGCCCAGGGGGATCCCGAAATAATGAGCAGTTCTTC. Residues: CASSPGGSRNNEQFF.

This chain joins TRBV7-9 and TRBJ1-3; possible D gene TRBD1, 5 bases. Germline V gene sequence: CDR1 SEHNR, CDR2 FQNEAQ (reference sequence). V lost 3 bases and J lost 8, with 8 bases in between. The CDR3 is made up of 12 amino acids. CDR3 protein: CASSLGPDTIYF. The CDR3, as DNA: TGTGCCAGCAGCTTGGGACCGGACACCATATATTTT.

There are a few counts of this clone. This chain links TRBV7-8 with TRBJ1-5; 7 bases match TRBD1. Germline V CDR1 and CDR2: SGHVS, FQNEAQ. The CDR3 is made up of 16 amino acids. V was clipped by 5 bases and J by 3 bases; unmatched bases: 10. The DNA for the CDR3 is TGTGCCAGCAGCCCGAATACAGGGGTTGACAATCAGCCCCAGCATTTT. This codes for CASSPNTGVDNQPQHF.

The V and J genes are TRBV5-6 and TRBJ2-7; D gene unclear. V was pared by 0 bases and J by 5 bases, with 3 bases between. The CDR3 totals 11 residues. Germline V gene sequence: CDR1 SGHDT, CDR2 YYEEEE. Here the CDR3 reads CASSLEHEQYF. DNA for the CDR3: TGTGCCAGCAGCTTGGAACACGAGCAGTACTTC.

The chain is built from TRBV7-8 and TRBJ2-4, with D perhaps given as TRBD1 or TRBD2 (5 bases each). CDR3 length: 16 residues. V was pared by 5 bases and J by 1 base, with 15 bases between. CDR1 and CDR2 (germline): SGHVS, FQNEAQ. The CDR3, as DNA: TGTGCCAGCAGCAGATCTAGGGGAGCGGCCAAAAACATTCAGTACTTC. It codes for CASSRSRGAAKNIQYF.

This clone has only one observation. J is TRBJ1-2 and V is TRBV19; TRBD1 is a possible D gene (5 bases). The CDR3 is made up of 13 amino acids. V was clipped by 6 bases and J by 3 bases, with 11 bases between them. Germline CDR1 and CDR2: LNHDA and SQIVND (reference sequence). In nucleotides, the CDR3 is TGTGCCAGTAGAAAGGGGCCGGACTATGGCTACACCTTC. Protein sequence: CASRKGPDYGYTF.

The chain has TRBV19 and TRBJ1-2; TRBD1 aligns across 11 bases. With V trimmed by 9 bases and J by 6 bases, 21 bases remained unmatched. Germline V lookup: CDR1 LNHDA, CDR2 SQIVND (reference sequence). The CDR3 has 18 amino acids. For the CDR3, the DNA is TGTGCCAGCTACAACTCCCCCCGGACAGGGGGCGGTGGGGATGGCTACACCTTC. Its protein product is CASYNSPRTGGGGDGYTF.

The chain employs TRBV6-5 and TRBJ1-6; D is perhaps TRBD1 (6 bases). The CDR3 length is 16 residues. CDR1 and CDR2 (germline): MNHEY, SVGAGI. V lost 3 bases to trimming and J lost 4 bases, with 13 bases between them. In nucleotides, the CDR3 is TGTGCCAGCAGTTATCAGGGGCAAATGTATAATTCACCCCTCCACTTT. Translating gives CASSYQGQMYNSPLHF.

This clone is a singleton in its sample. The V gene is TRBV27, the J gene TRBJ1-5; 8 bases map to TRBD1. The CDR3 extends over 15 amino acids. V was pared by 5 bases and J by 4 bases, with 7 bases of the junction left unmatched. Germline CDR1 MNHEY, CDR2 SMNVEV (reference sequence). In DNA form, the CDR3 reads TGTGCCAGCAGTCCCCAGGGACAGGCTAATCAGCCCCAGCATTTT. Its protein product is CASSPQGQANQPQHF.

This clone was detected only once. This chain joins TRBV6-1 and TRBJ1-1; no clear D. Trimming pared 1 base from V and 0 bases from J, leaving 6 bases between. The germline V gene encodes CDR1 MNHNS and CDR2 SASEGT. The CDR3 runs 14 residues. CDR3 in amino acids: CASSEGTVNTEAFF. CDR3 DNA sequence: TGTGCCAGCAGTGAAGGGACTGTGAACACTGAAGCTTTCTTT.

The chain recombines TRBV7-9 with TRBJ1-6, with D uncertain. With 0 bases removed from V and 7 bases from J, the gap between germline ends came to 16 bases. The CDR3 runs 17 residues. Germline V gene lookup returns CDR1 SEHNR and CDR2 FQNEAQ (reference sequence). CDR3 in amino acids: CASSLAFPDRGNSPLHF. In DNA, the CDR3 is TGTGCCAGCAGCTTAGCGTTCCCGGACCGGGGAAATTCACCCCTCCACTTT.

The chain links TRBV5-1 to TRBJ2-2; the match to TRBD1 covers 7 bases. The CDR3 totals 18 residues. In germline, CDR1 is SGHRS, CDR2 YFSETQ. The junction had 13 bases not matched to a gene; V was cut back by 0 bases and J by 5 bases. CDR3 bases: TGCGCCAGCAGCTTGGCCGGACAGGCTACTCTGGGAACCGGGGAGCTGTTTTTT. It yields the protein CASSLAGQATLGTGELFF.

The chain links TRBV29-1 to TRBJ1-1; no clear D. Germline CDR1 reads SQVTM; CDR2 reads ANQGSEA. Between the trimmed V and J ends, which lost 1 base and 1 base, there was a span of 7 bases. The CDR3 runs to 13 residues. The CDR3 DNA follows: TGCAGCGTTGAAGGAGGGCAGAACACTGAAGCTTTCTTT. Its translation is CSVEGGQNTEAFF. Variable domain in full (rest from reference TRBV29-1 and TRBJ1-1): SAVISQKPSRDICQRGTSLTIQCQVDSQVTMMFWYRQQPGQSLTLIATANQGSEATYESGFVIDKFPISRPNLTFSTLTVSNMSPEDSSIYLCSVEGGQNTEAFFGQGTRLTVV.